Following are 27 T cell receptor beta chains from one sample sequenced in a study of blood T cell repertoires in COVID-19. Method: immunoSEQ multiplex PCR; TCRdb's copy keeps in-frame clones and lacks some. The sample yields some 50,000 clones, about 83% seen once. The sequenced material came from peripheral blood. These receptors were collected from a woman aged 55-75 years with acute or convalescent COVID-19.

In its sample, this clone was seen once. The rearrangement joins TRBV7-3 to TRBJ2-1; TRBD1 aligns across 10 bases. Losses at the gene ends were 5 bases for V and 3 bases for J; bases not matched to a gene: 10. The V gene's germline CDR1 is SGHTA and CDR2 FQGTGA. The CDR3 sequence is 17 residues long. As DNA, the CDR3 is TGTGCCAGCAGCCTGGGGACAGGGGCCCTCCGCTACAATGAGCAGTTCTTC. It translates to CASSLGTGALRYNEQFF.

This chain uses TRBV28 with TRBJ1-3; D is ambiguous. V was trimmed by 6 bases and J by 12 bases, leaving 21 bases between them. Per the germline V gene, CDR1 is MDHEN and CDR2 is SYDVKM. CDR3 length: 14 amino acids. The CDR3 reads CASREGAYSRVIYF. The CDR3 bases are TGTGCCAGCAGGGAGGGTGCATATAGCCGCGTCATATATTTT.

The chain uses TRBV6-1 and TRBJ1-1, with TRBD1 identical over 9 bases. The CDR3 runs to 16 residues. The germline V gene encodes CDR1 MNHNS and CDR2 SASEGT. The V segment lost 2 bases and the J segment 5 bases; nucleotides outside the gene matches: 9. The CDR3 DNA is TGTGCCAGCAGTGAAATGGGACAGGGAATATTTACTGAAGCTTTCTTT. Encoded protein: CASSEMGQGIFTEAFF.

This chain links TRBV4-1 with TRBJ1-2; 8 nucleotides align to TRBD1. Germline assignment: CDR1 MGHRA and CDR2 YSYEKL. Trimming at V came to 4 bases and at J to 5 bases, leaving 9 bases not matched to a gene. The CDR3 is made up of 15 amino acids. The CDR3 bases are TGCGCCAGCAGCCCTGACAGGGGAAGAGATTATGGCTACACCTTC. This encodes CASSPDRGRDYGYTF.

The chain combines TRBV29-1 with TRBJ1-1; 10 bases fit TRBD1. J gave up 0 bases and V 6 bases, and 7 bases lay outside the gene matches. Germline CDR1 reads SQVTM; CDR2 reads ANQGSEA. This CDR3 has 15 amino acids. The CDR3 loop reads CSVHRDRGMNTEAFF. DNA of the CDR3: TGCAGCGTACACCGGGACAGGGGAATGAACACTGAAGCTTTCTTT.

CDR3 DNA sequence: TGTGCTAGTGGATGGGGAACTAGCGCCAGGGAGACCCAGTACTTC. This sequence encodes CASGWGTSARETQYF. The rearrangement uses TRBV12-5 and TRBJ2-5, with TRBD2 matching 7 bases. Germline-derived CDR1 and CDR2 are LGHNT and FRNRAP. CDR3 length: 15 residues. Trimming removed 6 bases from V and 5 bases from J; junction bases left unmatched: 12.

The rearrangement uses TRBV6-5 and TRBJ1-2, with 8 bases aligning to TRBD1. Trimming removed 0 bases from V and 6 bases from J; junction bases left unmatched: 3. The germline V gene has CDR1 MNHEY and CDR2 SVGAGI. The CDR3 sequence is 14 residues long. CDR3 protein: CASSYSTDRDGYTF. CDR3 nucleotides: TGTGCCAGCAGTTACTCTACGGACAGGGATGGCTACACCTTC.

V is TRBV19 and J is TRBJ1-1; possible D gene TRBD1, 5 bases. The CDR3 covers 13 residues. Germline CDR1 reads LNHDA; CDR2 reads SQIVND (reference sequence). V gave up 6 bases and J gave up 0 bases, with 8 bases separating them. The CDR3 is CASRTVMNTEAFF. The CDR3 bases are TGTGCCAGTAGGACAGTTATGAACACTGAAGCTTTCTTT.

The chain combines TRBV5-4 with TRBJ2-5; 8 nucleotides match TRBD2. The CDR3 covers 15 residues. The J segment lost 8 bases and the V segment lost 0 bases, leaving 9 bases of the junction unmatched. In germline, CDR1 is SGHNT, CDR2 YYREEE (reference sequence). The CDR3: CASSLGVAGTDTQYF. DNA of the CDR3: TGTGCCAGCAGCTTGGGTGTAGCGGGAACGGATACCCAGTACTTC.

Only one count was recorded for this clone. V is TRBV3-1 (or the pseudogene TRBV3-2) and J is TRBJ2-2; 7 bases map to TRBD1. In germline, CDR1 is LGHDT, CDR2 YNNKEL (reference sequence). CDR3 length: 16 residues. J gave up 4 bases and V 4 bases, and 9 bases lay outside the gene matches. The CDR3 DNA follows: TGTGCCAGCAGCCGCTACCGACAGGGTTTCACCGGGGAGCTGTTTTTT. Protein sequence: CASSRYRQGFTGELFF.

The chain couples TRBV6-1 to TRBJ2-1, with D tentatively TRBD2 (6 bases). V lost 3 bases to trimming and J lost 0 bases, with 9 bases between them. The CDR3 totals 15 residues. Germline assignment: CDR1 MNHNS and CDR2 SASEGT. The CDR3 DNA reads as TGTGCCAGCAGTGATCTCGGGAGCTCCTACAATGAGCAGTTCTTC. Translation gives CASSDLGSSYNEQFF.

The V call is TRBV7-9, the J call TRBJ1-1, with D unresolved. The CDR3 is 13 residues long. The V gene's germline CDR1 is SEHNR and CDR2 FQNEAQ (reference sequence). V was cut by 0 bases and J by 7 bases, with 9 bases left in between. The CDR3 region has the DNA TGTGCCAGCAGCTTAGCGCTCGAGCGTGAAGCTTTCTTT. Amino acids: CASSLALEREAFF.

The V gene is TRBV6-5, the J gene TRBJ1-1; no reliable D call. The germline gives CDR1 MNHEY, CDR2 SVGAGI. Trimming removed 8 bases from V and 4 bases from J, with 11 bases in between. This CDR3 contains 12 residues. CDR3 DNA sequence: TGTGCCAGCTCTAGGGCGGGCACTGAAGCTTTCTTT. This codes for CASSRAGTEAFF.

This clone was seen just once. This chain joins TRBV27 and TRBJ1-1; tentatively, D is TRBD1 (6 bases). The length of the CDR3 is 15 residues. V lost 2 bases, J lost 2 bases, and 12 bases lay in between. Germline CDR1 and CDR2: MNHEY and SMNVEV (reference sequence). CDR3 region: CASSLLSQGNTEAFF. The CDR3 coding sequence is TGTGCCAGCAGTTTACTCTCACAGGGTAACACTGAAGCTTTCTTT.

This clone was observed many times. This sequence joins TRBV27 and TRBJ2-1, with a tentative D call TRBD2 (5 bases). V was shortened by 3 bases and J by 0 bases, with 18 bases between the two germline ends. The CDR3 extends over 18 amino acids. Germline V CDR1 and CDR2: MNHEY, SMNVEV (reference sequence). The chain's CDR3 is CASSFTPPGVSSYNEQFF. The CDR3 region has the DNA TGTGCCAGCAGTTTCACCCCCCCCGGGGTGAGCTCCTACAATGAGCAGTTCTTC.

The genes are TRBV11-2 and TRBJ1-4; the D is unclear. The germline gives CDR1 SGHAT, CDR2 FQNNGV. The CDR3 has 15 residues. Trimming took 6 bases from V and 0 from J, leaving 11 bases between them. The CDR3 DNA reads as TGTGCCAGCAGAACAAAACAGTCAACTAATGAAAAACTGTTTTTT. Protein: CASRTKQSTNEKLFF. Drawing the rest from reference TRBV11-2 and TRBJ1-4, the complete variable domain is EAGVAQSPRYKIIEKRQSVAFWCNPISGHATLYWYQQILGQGPKLLIQFQNNGVVDDSQLPKDRFSAERLKGVDSTLKIQPAKLEDSAVYLCASRTKQSTNEKLFFGSGTQLSVL.

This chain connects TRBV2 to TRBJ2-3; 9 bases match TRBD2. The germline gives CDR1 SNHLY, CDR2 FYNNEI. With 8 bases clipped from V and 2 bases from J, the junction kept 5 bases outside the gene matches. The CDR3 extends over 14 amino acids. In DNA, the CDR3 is TGTGCCAGCCCCCGCGGGGGGGCCACAGATACGCAGTATTTT. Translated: CASPRGGATDTQYF. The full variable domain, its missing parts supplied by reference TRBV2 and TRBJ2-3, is EPEVTQTPSHQVTQMGQEVILRCVPISNHLYFYWYRQILGQKVEFLVSFYNNEISEKSEIFDDQFSVERPDGSNFTLKIRSTKLEDSAMYFCASPRGGATDTQYFGPGTRLTVL.

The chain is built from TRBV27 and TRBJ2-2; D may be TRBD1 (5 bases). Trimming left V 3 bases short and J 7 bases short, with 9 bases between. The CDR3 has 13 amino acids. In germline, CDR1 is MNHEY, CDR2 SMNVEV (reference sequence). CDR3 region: CASSLTQGGELFF. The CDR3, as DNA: TGTGCCAGCAGTTTGACCCAGGGCGGGGAGCTGTTTTTT.

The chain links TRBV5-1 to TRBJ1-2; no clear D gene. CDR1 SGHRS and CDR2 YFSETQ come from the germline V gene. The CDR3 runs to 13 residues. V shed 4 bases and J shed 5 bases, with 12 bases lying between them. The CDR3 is CASSPVTGYGYTF. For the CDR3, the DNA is TGCGCCAGCAGCCCAGTAACCGGGTATGGCTACACCTTC. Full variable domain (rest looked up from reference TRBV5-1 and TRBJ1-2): KAGVTQTPRYLIKTRGQQVTLSCSPISGHRSVSWYQQTPGQGLQFLFEYFSETQRNKGNFPGRFSGRQFSNSRSEMNVSTLELGDSALYLCASSPVTGYGYTFGSGTRLTVV.

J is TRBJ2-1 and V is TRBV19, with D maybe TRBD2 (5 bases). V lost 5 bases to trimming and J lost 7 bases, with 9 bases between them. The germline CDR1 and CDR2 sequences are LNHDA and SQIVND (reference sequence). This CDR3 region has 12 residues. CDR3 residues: CASSERENEQFF. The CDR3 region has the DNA TGTGCCAGTAGTGAAAGGGAGAATGAGCAGTTCTTC.

The CDR3 is CASSLRGNEQFF. The CDR3 nucleotides are TGTGCCAGCAGCCTCCGGGGAAATGAGCAGTTCTTC. The rearrangement joins TRBV3-1 (or the pseudogene TRBV3-2) to TRBJ2-1, with TRBD2 as a possible D gene (5 bases). This CDR3 is built from 12 residues. With 4 bases removed from V and 7 bases from J, the gap between germline ends came to 8 bases. CDR1 and CDR2 from the germline V gene are LGHDT and YNNKEL (reference sequence).

The CDR3 DNA follows: TGTGCCAGCACACCAACGGACAGGGCGGCTGGCTACACCTTC. Translating it yields CASTPTDRAAGYTF. This chain joins TRBV25-1 and TRBJ1-2; 8 bases map to TRBD1. The CDR3 sequence is 14 residues long. Trimming cost V 7 bases and J 7 bases; bases outside gene matches: 11. Germline V gene sequence: CDR1 MGHDK, CDR2 SYGVNS.

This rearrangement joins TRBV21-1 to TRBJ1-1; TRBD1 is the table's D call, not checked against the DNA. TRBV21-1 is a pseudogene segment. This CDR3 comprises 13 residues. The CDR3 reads CASSRTGNTEAFF. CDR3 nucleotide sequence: TGTGCCAGCAGTAGAACAGGGAACACTGAAGCTTTCTTT.

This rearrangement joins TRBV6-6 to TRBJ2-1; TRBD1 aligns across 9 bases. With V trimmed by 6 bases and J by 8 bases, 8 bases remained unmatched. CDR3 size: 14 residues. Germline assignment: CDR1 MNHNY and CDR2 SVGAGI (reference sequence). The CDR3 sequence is CASRRTGDDHEQFF. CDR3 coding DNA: TGTGCCAGCAGGAGGACAGGGGATGATCATGAGCAGTTCTTC.

CDR3 sequence: CASSMSNIQYF. In nucleotides, the CDR3 is TGTGCCAGTAGTATGAGCAACATTCAGTACTTC. The J gene is TRBJ2-4, the V gene TRBV19; D gene unclear. The germline gives CDR1 LNHDA, CDR2 SQIVND (reference sequence). The CDR3 is 11 amino acids. Trimming cost V 3 bases and J 7 bases, with 4 bases left between them.

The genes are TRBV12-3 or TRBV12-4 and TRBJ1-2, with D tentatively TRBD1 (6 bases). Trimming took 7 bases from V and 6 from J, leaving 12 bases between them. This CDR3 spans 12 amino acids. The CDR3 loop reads CASTVTGNGYTF. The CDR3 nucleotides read TGTGCCAGCACCGTGACAGGAAATGGCTACACCTTC.

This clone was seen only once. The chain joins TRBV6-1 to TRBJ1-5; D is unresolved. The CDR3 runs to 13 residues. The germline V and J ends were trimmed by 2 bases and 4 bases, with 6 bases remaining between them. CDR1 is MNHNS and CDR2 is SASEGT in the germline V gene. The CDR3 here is CASSEQENQPQHF. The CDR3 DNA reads TGTGCCAGCAGTGAACAGGAAAATCAGCCCCAGCATTTT.